This T cell receptor (beta chain) came from a study of T cell responses to AZD1222 COVID-19 vaccine. General study results and limits: CD4 TCRs associated with vaccination spanned spike, dominating at 160-218 and 743-854. The donor cohort was predominantly white British with a female majority, and clonal diversity may have been underestimated.

As to this clone: Its cognate antigen is unknown.

Germline V lookup: CDR1 MGHRA, CDR2 YSYEKL. CDR3 length equals 17 residues. The V end lost 0 bases, the J end lost 8 bases, and 22 bases lay between the germline ends. Libraries were prepared by immunoSEQ multiplex PCR; TCRdb keeps only in-frame clonotypes and omits some of them. The sample has 84,000 or so clones; about 85% are singletons. The gene calls are TRBV4-1 and TRBJ1-2; possible D gene TRBD1, 6 bases. This TCR came from an adult in good health. Material: peripheral blood, obtained on day 0 of AZD1222 vaccination. The CDR3 DNA follows: TGCGCCAGCAGCCAAGACGCAGGGGCCTCAGTCTCTGGCGGCTACACCTTC. Protein sequence: CASSQDAGASVSGGYTF.